This T cell receptor (beta chain) was identified in a study of beta chain features in type 1 diabetes. This CDR3 spans 15 amino acids. Germline CDR1 and CDR2: SNHLY and FYNNEI. V was pared by 3 bases and J by 7 bases, with 11 bases of the junction left unmatched. Of the isolated RNA, all was reverse transcribed, and so the sequenced material was expressed TCRB transcripts. Generated by immunoSEQ multiplex PCR, the TCRdb table keeps only in-frame clones and is missing some. The sample has some 900,000 clones; roughly a sixth are singletons. This clone was counted a few times. The sequenced sample consisted of naive CD4+ T cells from blood. This clonotype was sampled from a woman younger than 35 in good health. The chain joins TRBV2 to TRBJ1-2; 7 positions agree with TRBD1. The CDR3 spells CASSDFPGQAVGYTF. The CDR3 coding sequence is TGTGCCAGCAGTGACTTTCCCGGACAGGCGGTTGGCTACACCTTC.